These 31 T cell receptor beta chains were all obtained from the same sample, sequenced in a study of T-cell memory formation after mild COVID-19. One entry per CDR3 protein results from TCRdb running MiXCR on the 5' RACE reads. The repertoire includes about 390,000 distinct CDR3 sequences, approximately 15% of them detected once, and 20% to 25% sits in the top ten. Material for sequencing was PBMCs or a T cell subset sorted from them (not recorded which). These TCRs come from a man younger than 35 who had mild COVID-19 (a few samples of this study predate the infection). Cell type and time point are not known.

The genes are TRBV3-1 and TRBJ2-4; TRBD1 aligns across 7 bases. Germline V gene data show CDR1 as LGHDT and CDR2 as YNNKEL (reference sequence). The CDR3 runs 16 residues. V lost 3 bases and J lost 6; bases outside the gene matches: 11. The CDR3 bases are TGTGCCAGCAGCCACGGGGCAGGGGGTAGGAGAAACATTCAGTACTTC. Translated, it gives CASSHGAGGRRNIQYF.

The genes are TRBV7-3 and TRBJ2-1; 10 bases are a match to TRBD2. The CDR3 runs 16 residues. Germline V gene lookup returns CDR1 SGHTA and CDR2 FQGTGA. V lost 5 bases and J lost 8; bases outside the gene matches: 12. CDR3 sequence (DNA): TGTGCCAGCAGCCGTGCTACTAGCGGGGTTCGGGATGAGCAGTTCTTC. Amino acids: CASSRATSGVRDEQFF.

There are a few counts of this clonotype. CDR3 DNA: TGCGCCAGCAGGAGAGATCCAGGCTCCTACGAGCAGTACGTC. Translating it yields CASRRDPGSYEQYV. The gene calls are TRBV5-1 and TRBJ2-7, with D hard to call. V gave up 5 bases and J gave up 0 bases, with 12 bases separating them. Germline CDR1 is SGHRS and CDR2 is YFSETQ. The CDR3 has 14 residues.

This clonotype was detected only a few times. The junction departs from germline at one end; a sequencing error may be responsible. The V gene is TRBV10-2, the J gene TRBJ2-5; D ambiguous. The V gene's germline CDR1 is WSHSY and CDR2 SAAADI. The CDR3 covers 13 residues. The DNA of the CDR3 is TGCGCCAGCAGGGAGTGGGGTGAAGAGACCCAGTACTTC. Protein sequence: CASREWGEETQYF.

This clonotype turned up a few times. V is TRBV5-6 and J is TRBJ2-2; D remains ambiguous. V was clipped by 1 base and J by 0 bases, with 10 bases between them. This CDR3 has 16 residues. The germline gives CDR1 SGHDT, CDR2 YYEEEE. The CDR3 nucleotides read TGTGCCAGCAGCTTGAACGGTTTTACGAACACCGGGGAGCTGTTTTTT. Protein: CASSLNGFTNTGELFF.

The chain joins TRBV6-5 to TRBJ1-1; D unclear. This CDR3 has 14 residues. Trimming removed 2 bases at V and 1 base at J, with 8 bases between. Germline lookup yields CDR1 MNHEY and CDR2 SVGAGI. The CDR3 region is CASSYLPENTEAFF. The CDR3 DNA is TGTGCCAGCAGTTACCTGCCAGAGAACACTGAAGCTTTCTTT.

This clonotype was observed once. This chain joins TRBV20-1 and TRBJ2-3, with a possible D match to TRBD2 (7 bases). The germline V gene has CDR1 DFQATT and CDR2 SNEGSKA (reference sequence). V shed 5 bases and J shed 4 bases, with 16 bases lying between them. This CDR3 has 14 residues. CDR3 sequence reads: CSAVGGGPADTQYF. CDR3 DNA: TGCAGTGCTGTTGGGGGGGGGCCTGCAGATACGCAGTATTTT.

The CDR3, as DNA: TGTGCCAGCTCCCCGACAGGGGGTGGGCTCACTGAAGCTTTCTTT. Its translation is CASSPTGGGLTEAFF. The chain joins TRBV18 to TRBJ1-1; TRBD1 matches 9 bases. The length of the CDR3 is 15 residues. CDR1 is KGHSH, CDR2 LQKENI, per germline. V trimming: 6 bases; J trimming: 4 bases; junction bases outside the gene matches: 9.

This clonotype has only a few counts. Because the CDR3's place on the DNA is in doubt, the DNA is left out and the CDR3 is given as listed by TCRdb. This chain joins TRBV4-3 and TRBJ2-7; the D call TRBD1 from the table was never checked on the DNA. Germline assignment: CDR1 LGHNA and CDR2 YSLEER. The CDR3 has 24 amino acids, counting both end residues. CDR3 region: CASSHPRGASTSSTSRTLLYEQYF.

V usage is TRBV28 and J usage is TRBJ1-2; D not resolved. CDR1 is MDHEN, CDR2 SYDVKM, per germline. V was shortened by 3 bases and J by 4 bases, with 9 bases between the two germline ends. This CDR3 spans 13 amino acids. The CDR3, as DNA: TGTGCCAGCAGTTTGGTCTCTACCTATGGCTACACCTTC. Translating gives CASSLVSTYGYTF.

The chain combines TRBV5-1 with TRBJ1-1; D might be TRBD1 (6 bases). Deletions cut 7 bases from V and 0 bases from J, with 10 bases between. Germline loops: CDR1 SGHRS, CDR2 YFSETQ. This CDR3 region has 13 residues. CDR3 in amino acids: CASREGVNTEAFF. Written as DNA, the CDR3 is TGCGCCAGCCGAGAGGGGGTGAACACTGAAGCTTTCTTT.

The chain has TRBV5-1 and TRBJ2-1; 11 nucleotides match TRBD2. This CDR3 spans 15 amino acids. Germline V gene lookup returns CDR1 SGHRS and CDR2 YFSETQ. Trimming cost V 6 bases and J 6 bases; bases outside gene matches: 8. The CDR3 region has the DNA TGCGCCAGCACCCAATTAGCGGGGGGGCCCAATGAGCAGTTCTTC. Amino acid sequence: CASTQLAGGPNEQFF.

The V call is TRBV6-6, the J call TRBJ2-1, with D possibly being TRBD2 (7 bases). V was pared by 2 bases and J by 6 bases, with 14 bases between. Germline loops: CDR1 MNHNY, CDR2 SVGAGI (reference sequence). This CDR3 spans 15 amino acids. The CDR3 protein is CASSYRGGKPNEQFF. The CDR3 DNA is TGTGCCAGCAGTTACCGCGGGGGCAAACCCAATGAGCAGTTCTTC.

This chain links TRBV9 with TRBJ2-3; possibly TRBD1 for D (6 bases). Germline CDR1 reads SGDLS; CDR2 reads YYNGEE. The V end lost 2 bases, the J end lost 2 bases, and 9 bases lay between the germline ends. The CDR3 is made up of 14 amino acids. CDR3 sequence: CASSVRTVTDTQYF. In nucleotides, the CDR3 is TGTGCCAGCAGCGTTAGGACAGTCACAGATACGCAGTATTTT. Full variable domain (outside the CDR3, taken from reference TRBV9 and TRBJ2-3): DSGVTQTPKHLITATGQRVTLRCSPRSGDLSVYWYQQSLDQGLQFLIQYYNGEERAKGNILERFSAQQFPDLHSELNLSSLELGDSALYFCASSVRTVTDTQYFGPGTRLTVL.

This clonotype has a single count. Since a much larger clone is just one base distant, this may be a read error. The chain employs TRBV5-1 and TRBJ2-3; perhaps TRBD1 as D (6 bases). The germline V gene encodes CDR1 SGHRS and CDR2 YFSETQ. Trimming took 4 bases from V and 2 from J, leaving 8 bases between them. This CDR3 comprises 13 residues. Here the CDR3 DNA reads TGCGCCAGCAGCCAGGGGAACACAGATACGCAGTATTTT. It yields the protein CASSQGNTDTQYF.

This chain links TRBV28 with TRBJ2-7, with 8 nucleotides matching TRBD1. The CDR3 covers 13 residues. J was trimmed by 1 base and V by 6 bases; bases with no gene match: 2. CDR1 MDHEN and CDR2 SYDVKM come from the germline V gene. The CDR3 DNA reads as TGTGCCAGCAGCCGGGACAGGTCCTACGAGCAGTACGTC. The encoded protein is CASSRDRSYEQYV.

This clonotype was seen only a few times. The chain employs TRBV3-1 and TRBJ1-1; unclear D gene. V was trimmed by 4 bases and J by 6 bases, leaving 9 bases between them. The CDR3 consists of 12 residues. Germline CDR1 reads LGHDT; CDR2 reads YNNKEL (reference sequence). CDR3 region: CASSRPDAEAFF. CDR3 sequence (DNA): TGTGCCAGCAGCCGTCCTGACGCTGAAGCTTTCTTT.

The rearrangement uses TRBV5-4 and TRBJ2-7, with D unresolved. V was clipped by 3 bases and J by 3 bases, with 13 bases between them. CDR1 SGHNT and CDR2 YYREEE come from the germline V gene (reference sequence). The CDR3 length is 14 residues. For the CDR3, the DNA is TGTGCCAGCAGCTCGACTCTGGGTCTCTACGAGCAGTACTTC. It translates to CASSSTLGLYEQYF.

This clonotype was detected a few times. The chain employs TRBV7-3 and TRBJ2-3; the match to TRBD2 covers 9 bases. The ends lost 5 bases at V and 7 bases at J; junction bases unmatched: 7. This CDR3 is 14 amino acids long. Per germline, CDR1 SGHTA and CDR2 FQGTGA. As DNA, the CDR3 is TGTGCCAGCAGCCCGGGGACTAGCCGCCATACGCAGTATTTT. Protein sequence: CASSPGTSRHTQYF. The full variable domain, with the rest looked up from reference TRBV7-3 and TRBJ2-3, is GAGVSQTPSNKVTEKGKYVELRCDPISGHTALYWYRQSLGQGPEFLIYFQGTGAADDSGLPNDRFFAVRPEGSVSTLKIQRTERGDSAVYLCASSPGTSRHTQYFGPGTRLTVL.

This clonotype was seen a handful of times. The chain carries TRBV6-5 and TRBJ2-3, with D perhaps matching TRBD1 (6 bases). V was pared by 4 bases and J by 6 bases, with 14 bases between. CDR1 and CDR2 from the germline V gene are MNHEY and SVGAGI. CDR3 length: 14 residues. The CDR3 spells CASSLTGGRDTQYF. The DNA for the CDR3 is TGTGCCAGCAGTTTGACAGGAGGAAGGGATACGCAGTATTTT.

The chain links TRBV5-1 to TRBJ1-2; TRBD1 matches at 7 bases. V lost 0 bases and J lost 7; bases outside the gene matches: 9. There are 15 residues in the CDR3. Germline CDR1 SGHRS, CDR2 YFSETQ. The CDR3 reads CASSLAPGTESGYTF. The CDR3 DNA reads TGCGCCAGCAGCTTGGCCCCCGGGACAGAAAGTGGCTACACCTTC.

This clonotype was observed a handful of times. This rearrangement joins TRBV15 to TRBJ1-2; no clear D gene. Trimming left V 1 base short and J 7 bases short, with 13 bases between. Germline V CDR1 and CDR2: LNHNV, YYDKDF (reference sequence). The CDR3 loop spans 14 amino acids. The CDR3 here is CATSRVPISRGYTF. The DNA of the CDR3 is TGTGCCACCAGCAGAGTTCCGATATCTCGTGGCTACACCTTC. Combining the CDR3 with reference TRBV15 and TRBJ1-2 gives the whole variable domain DAMVIQNPRYQVTQFGKPVTLSCSQTLNHNVMYWYQQKSSQAPKLLFHYYDKDFNNEADTPDNFQSRRPNTSFCFLDIRSPGLGDTAMYLCATSRVPISRGYTFGSGTRLTVV.

This clonotype was detected only a few times. The V gene is TRBV18, the J gene TRBJ2-5, with a weak D call TRBD2 (5 bases). Germline V gives CDR1 KGHSH, CDR2 LQKENI. Trimming cost V 3 bases and J 5 bases, with 13 bases left between them. The CDR3 length is 14 residues. This CDR3 is CASSPIAFRETQYF. In nucleotides, the CDR3 is TGTGCCAGCTCACCGATAGCGTTCCGGGAGACCCAGTACTTC.

The V and J genes are TRBV7-9 and TRBJ2-1; 12 bases map to TRBD2. This CDR3 comprises 16 residues. CDR1 is SEHNR and CDR2 is FQNEAQ in the germline V gene (reference sequence). Germline trimming cut 5 bases from V and 7 bases from J; bases unmatched to any gene: 9. The CDR3: CASSHPLAGGYNEQFF. CDR3 DNA: TGTGCCAGCAGCCACCCGCTAGCGGGGGGGTATAATGAGCAGTTCTTC.

The chain carries TRBV6-5 and TRBJ1-3; no definite D call. CDR3 length: 15 residues. V lost 4 bases to trimming and J lost 5 bases, with 15 bases between them. Germline CDR1 reads MNHEY; CDR2 reads SVGAGI. CDR3 in DNA: TGTGCCAGCAGTTTCCGGAGTGGATCGAGAAACACCATATATTTT. Its protein is CASSFRSGSRNTIYF.

J is TRBJ2-5 and V is TRBV25-1; D remains unclear. CDR3 size: 13 residues. CDR1 MGHDK and CDR2 SYGVNS come from the germline V gene. Between the trimmed V and J ends, which lost 6 bases and 1 base, there was a span of 9 bases. The CDR3 nucleotides read TGTGCCAGCAGGGGGTGGGTCCAAGAGACCCAGTACTTC. It translates to CASRGWVQETQYF.

The rearrangement links TRBV2 to TRBJ2-5; 7 bases map to TRBD1. The CDR3 has 16 residues. Germline-derived CDR1 and CDR2 are SNHLY and FYNNEI. J gave up 0 bases and V 6 bases, and 10 bases lay outside the gene matches. The CDR3 sequence: CASSEDRSTYQETQYF. DNA for the CDR3: TGTGCCAGCAGCGAGGACAGGTCAACGTACCAAGAGACCCAGTACTTC.

The V and J genes are TRBV4-1 and TRBJ2-7; the match to TRBD1 covers 10 bases. Germline V gene lookup returns CDR1 MGHRA and CDR2 YSYEKL. The CDR3 loop spans 15 amino acids. V gave up 3 bases and J gave up 3 bases; unmatched junction bases: 5. CDR3 DNA sequence: TGCGCCAGCAGCCACCAGGACAGGGGGGGCTACGAGCAGTACTTC. Protein sequence: CASSHQDRGGYEQYF.

This clonotype was counted at least ten times. The genes are TRBV9 and TRBJ1-1; a possible D gene is TRBD1 (5 bases). The CDR3 extends over 14 amino acids. Deletions cut 2 bases from V and 1 base from J, with 9 bases between. Germline CDR1 and CDR2: SGDLS and YYNGEE. CDR3 coding DNA: TGTGCCAGCAGCGTGCAGGGTACGAACACTGAAGCTTTCTTT. Encoded protein: CASSVQGTNTEAFF.

This clonotype was detected ten times or more. The gene calls are TRBV7-2 and TRBJ2-1; D is unresolved. Per germline, CDR1 SGHTA and CDR2 FQGNSA. V shed 2 bases and J shed 3 bases, with 5 bases lying between them. This CDR3 comprises 13 residues. The CDR3 sequence is CASSLNSYNEQFF. The CDR3 DNA follows: TGTGCCAGCAGCTTAAACAGCTACAATGAGCAGTTCTTC.

The gene calls are TRBV7-6 and TRBJ2-4; the D gene could be TRBD1 or TRBD2 (5 bases each). The CDR3 has 15 amino acids. Trimming removed 0 bases at V and 9 bases at J, with 15 bases between. CDR1 is SGHVS and CDR2 is FNYEAQ in the germline V gene. CDR3 sequence (DNA): TGTGCCAGCAGCTTAGCGGGCGGGCCCCAGGGCATTCAGTACTTC. Encoded protein: CASSLAGGPQGIQYF.